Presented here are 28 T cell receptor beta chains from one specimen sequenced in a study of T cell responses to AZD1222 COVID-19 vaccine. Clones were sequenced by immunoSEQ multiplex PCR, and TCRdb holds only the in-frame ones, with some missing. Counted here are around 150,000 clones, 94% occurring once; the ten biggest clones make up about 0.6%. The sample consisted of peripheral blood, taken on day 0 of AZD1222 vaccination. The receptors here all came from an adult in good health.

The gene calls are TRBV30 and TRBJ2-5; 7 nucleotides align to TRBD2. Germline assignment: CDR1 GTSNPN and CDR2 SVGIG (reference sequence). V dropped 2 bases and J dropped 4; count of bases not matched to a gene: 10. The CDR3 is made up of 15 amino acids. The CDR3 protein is CAWSSSDWGGETQYF. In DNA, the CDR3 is TGTGCCTGGAGTTCATCCGACTGGGGGGGAGAGACCCAGTACTTC.

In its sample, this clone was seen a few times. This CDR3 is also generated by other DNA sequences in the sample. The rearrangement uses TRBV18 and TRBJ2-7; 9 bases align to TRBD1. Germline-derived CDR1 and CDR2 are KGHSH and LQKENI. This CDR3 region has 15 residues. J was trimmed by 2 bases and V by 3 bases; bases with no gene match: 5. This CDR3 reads CASSPRQGGTYEQYF. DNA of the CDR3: TGTGCCAGCTCACCTAGACAGGGGGGCACCTACGAGCAGTACTTC.

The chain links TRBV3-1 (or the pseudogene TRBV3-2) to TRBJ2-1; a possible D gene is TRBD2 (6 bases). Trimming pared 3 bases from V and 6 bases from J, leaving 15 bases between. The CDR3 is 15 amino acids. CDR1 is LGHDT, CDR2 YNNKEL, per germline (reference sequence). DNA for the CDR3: TGTGCCAGCAGCCATTCCCCGGGACTCTCCAATGAGCAGTTCTTC. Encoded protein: CASSHSPGLSNEQFF.

In DNA, the CDR3 is TGTGCCAGCACCGTAGGGGGCGAGCAGTACTTC. Its translation: CASTVGGEQYF. This chain joins TRBV12-3 or TRBV12-4 and TRBJ2-7, with a weak D call TRBD1 (6 bases). The CDR3 totals 11 residues. V lost 7 bases, J lost 6 bases, and 10 bases lay in between.

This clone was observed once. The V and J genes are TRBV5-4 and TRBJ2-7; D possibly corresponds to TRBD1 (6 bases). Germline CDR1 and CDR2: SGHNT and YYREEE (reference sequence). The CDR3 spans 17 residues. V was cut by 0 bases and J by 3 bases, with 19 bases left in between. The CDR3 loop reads CASSLGSPVQGYYEQYF. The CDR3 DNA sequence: TGTGCCAGCAGCTTGGGCTCACCCGTCCAGGGGTACTACGAGCAGTACTTC.

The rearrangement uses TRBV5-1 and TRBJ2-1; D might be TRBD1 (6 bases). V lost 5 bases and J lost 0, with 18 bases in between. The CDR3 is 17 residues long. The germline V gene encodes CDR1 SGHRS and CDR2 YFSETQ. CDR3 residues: CASSPGHSLSSYNEQFF. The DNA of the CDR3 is TGCGCCAGCAGTCCGGGACACTCCCTAAGCTCCTACAATGAGCAGTTCTTC.

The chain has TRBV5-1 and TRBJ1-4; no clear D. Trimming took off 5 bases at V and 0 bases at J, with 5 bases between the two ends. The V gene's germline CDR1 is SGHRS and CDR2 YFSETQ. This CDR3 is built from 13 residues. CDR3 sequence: CASSRATNEKLFF. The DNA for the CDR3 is TGCGCCAGCAGTAGGGCAACTAATGAAAAACTGTTTTTT.

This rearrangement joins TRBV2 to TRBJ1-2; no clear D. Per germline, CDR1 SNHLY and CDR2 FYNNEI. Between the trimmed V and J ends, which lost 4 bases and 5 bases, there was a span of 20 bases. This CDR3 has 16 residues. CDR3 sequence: CASSGQASGWRYGYTF. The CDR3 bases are TGTGCCAGCAGTGGGCAGGCATCGGGGTGGAGATATGGCTACACCTTC.

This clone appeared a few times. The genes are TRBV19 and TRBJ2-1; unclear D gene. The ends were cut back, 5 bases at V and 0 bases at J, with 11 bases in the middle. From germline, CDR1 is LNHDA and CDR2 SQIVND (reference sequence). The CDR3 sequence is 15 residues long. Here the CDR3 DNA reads TGTGCCAGTAGTCTTGGACCGCTCTCCTACAATGAGCAGTTCTTC. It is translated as CASSLGPLSYNEQFF.

CDR3 residues: CASSASAGELFF. CDR3 nucleotide sequence: TGTGCCAGCAGCGCTAGTGCCGGGGAGCTGTTTTTT. This chain uses TRBV5-5 with TRBJ2-2; D is ambiguous. CDR3 length: 12 amino acids. Deletions cut 4 bases from V and 6 bases from J, with 7 bases between. CDR1 is SGHKS, CDR2 YYEKEE, per germline (reference sequence).

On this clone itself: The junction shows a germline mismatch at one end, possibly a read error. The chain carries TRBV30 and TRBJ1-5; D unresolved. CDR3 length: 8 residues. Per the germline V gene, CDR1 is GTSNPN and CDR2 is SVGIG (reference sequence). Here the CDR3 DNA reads TGTGCCTGGAGGCTGCTCGGTTTT. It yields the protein CAWRLLGF.

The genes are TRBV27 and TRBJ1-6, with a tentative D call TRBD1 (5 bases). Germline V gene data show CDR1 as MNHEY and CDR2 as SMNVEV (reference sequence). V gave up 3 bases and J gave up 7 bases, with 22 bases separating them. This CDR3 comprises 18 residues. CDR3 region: CASSFDPTGPLGNSPLHF. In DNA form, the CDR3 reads TGTGCCAGCAGTTTTGACCCAACAGGCCCACTCGGGAATTCACCCCTCCACTTT.

Written as DNA, the CDR3 is TGTGCCAGCAGCTTCTTTGATCGGGACGAGCAGTACTTC. Translating it yields CASSFFDRDEQYF. V gene TRBV5-5 combines with J gene TRBJ2-7; D is uncertain. In germline, CDR1 is SGHKS, CDR2 YYEKEE (reference sequence). CDR3 length: 13 residues. V shed 2 bases and J shed 5 bases, with 11 bases lying between them.

The CDR3 DNA reads as TGTGCCAGCAGCTTAGCCGGATTCAATCAGCCCCAGCATTTT. The encoded protein is CASSLAGFNQPQHF. The rearrangement uses TRBV5-4 and TRBJ1-5, with unresolved D. Trimming stripped 2 bases from V and 3 bases from J, with 9 bases between. This CDR3 has 14 residues. Per the germline V gene, CDR1 is SGHNT and CDR2 is YYREEE (reference sequence).

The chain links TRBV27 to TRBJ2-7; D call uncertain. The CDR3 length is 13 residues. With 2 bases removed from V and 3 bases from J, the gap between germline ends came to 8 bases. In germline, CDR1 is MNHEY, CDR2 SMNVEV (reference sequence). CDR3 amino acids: CASSLNGYYEQYF. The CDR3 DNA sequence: TGTGCCAGCAGTTTAAACGGGTACTACGAGCAGTACTTC.

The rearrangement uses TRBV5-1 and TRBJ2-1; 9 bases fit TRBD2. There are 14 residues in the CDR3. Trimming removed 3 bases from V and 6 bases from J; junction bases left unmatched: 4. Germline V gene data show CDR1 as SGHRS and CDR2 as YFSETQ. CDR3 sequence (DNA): TGCGCCAGCAGCTCCCTTAGCGGGAGCAATGAGCAGTTCTTC. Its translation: CASSSLSGSNEQFF.

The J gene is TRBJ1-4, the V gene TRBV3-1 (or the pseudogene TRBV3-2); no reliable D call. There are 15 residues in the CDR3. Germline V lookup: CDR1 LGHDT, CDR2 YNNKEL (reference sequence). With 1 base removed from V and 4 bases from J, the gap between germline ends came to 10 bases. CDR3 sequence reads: CASSQGQLGNEKLFF. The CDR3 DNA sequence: TGTGCCAGCAGCCAAGGACAATTAGGTAATGAAAAACTGTTTTTT.

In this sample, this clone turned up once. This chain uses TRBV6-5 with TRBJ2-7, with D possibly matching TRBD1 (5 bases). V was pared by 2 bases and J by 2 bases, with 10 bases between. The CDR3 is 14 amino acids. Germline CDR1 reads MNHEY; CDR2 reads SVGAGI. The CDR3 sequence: CASSYDRKAYEQYF. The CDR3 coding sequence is TGTGCCAGCAGTTACGACAGAAAGGCCTACGAGCAGTACTTC.

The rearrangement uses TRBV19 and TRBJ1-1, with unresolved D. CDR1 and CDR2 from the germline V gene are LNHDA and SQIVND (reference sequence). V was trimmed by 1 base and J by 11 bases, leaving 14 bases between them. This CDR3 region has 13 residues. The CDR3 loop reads CASSIVVGVMAFF. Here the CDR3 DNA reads TGTGCCAGTAGTATAGTAGTTGGAGTAATGGCTTTCTTT.

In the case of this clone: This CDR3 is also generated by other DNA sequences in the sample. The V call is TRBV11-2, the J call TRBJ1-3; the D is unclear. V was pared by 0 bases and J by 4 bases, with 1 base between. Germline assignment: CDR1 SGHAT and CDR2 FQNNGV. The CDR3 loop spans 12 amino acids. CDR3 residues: CASSLEGNTIYF. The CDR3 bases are TGTGCCAGCAGCTTAGAAGGAAACACCATATATTTT. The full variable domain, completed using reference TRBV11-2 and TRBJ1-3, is EAGVAQSPRYKIIEKRQSVAFWCNPISGHATLYWYQQILGQGPKLLIQFQNNGVVDDSQLPKDRFSAERLKGVDSTLKIQPAKLEDSAVYLCASSLEGNTIYFGEGSWLTVV.

The CDR3 DNA follows: TGTGCCAGCAGTCGACAGGCCGATCAGCCCCAGCATTTT. It yields the protein CASSRQADQPQHF. This chain joins TRBV7-2 and TRBJ1-5; D possibly corresponds to TRBD1 (6 bases). The CDR3 runs 13 residues. The germline CDR1 and CDR2 sequences are SGHTA and FQGNSA. V shed 6 bases and J shed 5 bases, with 11 bases lying between them.

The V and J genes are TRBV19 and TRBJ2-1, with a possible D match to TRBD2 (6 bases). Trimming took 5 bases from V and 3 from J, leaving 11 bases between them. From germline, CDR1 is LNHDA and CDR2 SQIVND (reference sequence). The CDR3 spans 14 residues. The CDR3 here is CASSATGVYNEQFF. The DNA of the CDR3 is TGTGCCAGTAGTGCCACGGGAGTCTACAATGAGCAGTTCTTC. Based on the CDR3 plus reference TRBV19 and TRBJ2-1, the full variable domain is DGGITQSPKYLFRKEGQNVTLSCEQNLNHDAMYWYRQDPGQGLRLIYYSQIVNDFQKGDIAEGYSVSREKKESFPLTVTSAQKNPTAFYLCASSATGVYNEQFFGPGTRLTVL.

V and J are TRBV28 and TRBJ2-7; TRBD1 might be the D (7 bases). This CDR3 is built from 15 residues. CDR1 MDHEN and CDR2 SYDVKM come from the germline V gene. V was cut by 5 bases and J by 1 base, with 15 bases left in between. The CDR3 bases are TGTGCCAGCAGTCCCCGCGGGACAGAATCCTACGAGCAGTACTTC. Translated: CASSPRGTESYEQYF.

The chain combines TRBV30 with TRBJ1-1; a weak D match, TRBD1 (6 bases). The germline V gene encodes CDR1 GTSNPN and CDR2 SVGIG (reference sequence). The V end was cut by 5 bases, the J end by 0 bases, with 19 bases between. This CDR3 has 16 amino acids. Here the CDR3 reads CAWAQPGALMNTEAFF. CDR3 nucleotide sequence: TGTGCCTGGGCCCAACCGGGGGCCTTAATGAACACTGAAGCTTTCTTT.

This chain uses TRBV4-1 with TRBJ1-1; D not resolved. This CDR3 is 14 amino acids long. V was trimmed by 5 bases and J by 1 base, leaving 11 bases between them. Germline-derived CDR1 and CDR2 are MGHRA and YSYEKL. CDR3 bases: TGCGCCAGCAGCTACAGTAATTCGAACACTGAAGCTTTCTTT. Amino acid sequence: CASSYSNSNTEAFF.

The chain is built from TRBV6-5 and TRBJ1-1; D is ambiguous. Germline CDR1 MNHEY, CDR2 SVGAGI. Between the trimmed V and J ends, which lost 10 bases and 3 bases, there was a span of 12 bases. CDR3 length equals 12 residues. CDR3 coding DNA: TGTGCCACCCTCGGCTTTTACACTGAAGCTTTCTTT. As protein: CATLGFYTEAFF.

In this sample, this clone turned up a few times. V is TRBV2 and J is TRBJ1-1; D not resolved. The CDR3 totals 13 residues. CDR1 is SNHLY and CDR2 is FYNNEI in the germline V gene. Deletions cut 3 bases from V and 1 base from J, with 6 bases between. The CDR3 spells CASSDQRNTEAFF. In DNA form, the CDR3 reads TGTGCCAGCAGTGATCAGCGGAACACTGAAGCTTTCTTT.

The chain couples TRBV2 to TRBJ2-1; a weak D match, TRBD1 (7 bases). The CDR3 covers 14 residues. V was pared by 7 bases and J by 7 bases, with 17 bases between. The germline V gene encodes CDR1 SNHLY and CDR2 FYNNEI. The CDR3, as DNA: TGTGCCAGCAATTCCGGAGGGGGCAGGAATGAGCAGTTCTTC. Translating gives CASNSGGGRNEQFF.